This TCR beta chain stems from a study of blood T cell repertoires in COVID-19. Study background: The cDNA or gDNA used as material had been derived from T cells, B-cell-depleted T cells, or PBMCs.

The V segment lost 3 bases and the J segment 4 bases; nucleotides outside the gene matches: 1. The CDR3 covers 13 residues. The germline V gene has CDR1 SGHTA and CDR2 FQGNSA. TCRdb's table, derived via immunoSEQ multiplex PCR, lists solely in-frame clones and lacks some. The sample has around 310,000 clones, around 90% seen once. The TCR comes from a woman aged 25 to 39 with COVID-19, enrolled during active disease. J is TRBJ2-7 and V is TRBV7-2; the match to TRBD2 covers 9 bases. The specimen was peripheral blood. The CDR3 spells CASSLTSGYEQYF. The DNA of the CDR3 is TGTGCCAGCAGCTTGACTAGCGGTTACGAGCAGTACTTC. Combining the CDR3 with reference TRBV7-2 and TRBJ2-7 gives the whole variable domain GAGVSQSPSNKVTEKGKDVELRCDPISGHTALYWYRQSLGQGLEFLIYFQGNSAPDKSGLPSDRFSAERTGGSVSTLTIQRTQQEDSAVYLCASSLTSGYEQYFGPGTRLTVT.